Each of the 8 T cell receptor beta chains below was sequenced from the same sample in a study of OX40 agonist ivuxolimab in advanced cancers. Some clones are missing from TCRdb's copy, which holds only in-frame ones; the method was immunoSEQ multiplex PCR. The sample yields tens of thousands of clones, approximately 81% seen once. Sequencing was performed on CD4+ or CD8+ T cells sorted from blood, taken in a trial of the OX40 agonist ivuxolimab. Receptors originate from an adult with an advanced solid tumor such as melanoma, head and neck, liver or kidney cancer.

V gene TRBV9 combines with J gene TRBJ2-1, with a tentative D call TRBD1 (6 bases). The CDR3 sequence is 15 residues long. CDR1 is SGDLS and CDR2 is YYNGEE in the germline V gene. V shed 8 bases and J shed 4 bases, with 19 bases lying between them. The CDR3 DNA reads TGTGCCAGTGCCTTTTCGGACAGCCATTACAATGAGCAGTTCTTC. Its protein product is CASAFSDSHYNEQFF.

The chain is built from TRBV29-1 and TRBJ1-2, with 7 nucleotides matching TRBD1. There are 13 residues in the CDR3. V shed 2 bases and J 6 bases; nucleotides not matched to a gene: 6. Germline lookup yields CDR1 SQVTM and CDR2 ANQGSEA. The CDR3 sequence: CSVEKQGGDGYTF. CDR3 nucleotides: TGCAGCGTTGAAAAGCAGGGGGGGGATGGCTACACCTTC.

The rearrangement links TRBV2 to TRBJ1-5, with D maybe TRBD1 (5 bases). Germline CDR1 is SNHLY and CDR2 is FYNNEI. Trimming shortened V by 2 bases and J by 6 bases, and 14 bases separated the two germline ends. CDR3 length: 15 amino acids. The chain's CDR3 is CASSEWGDSSQPQHF. As DNA, the CDR3 is TGTGCCAGCAGTGAATGGGGGGATTCTAGTCAGCCCCAGCATTTT.

The J gene is TRBJ1-2, the V gene TRBV28, with 9 positions matching TRBD1. Germline CDR1 MDHEN, CDR2 SYDVKM. The ends lost 6 bases at V and 8 bases at J; junction bases unmatched: 13. The CDR3 is made up of 15 amino acids. The CDR3 protein is CASRSPGTGPSGYTF. The CDR3, as DNA: TGTGCCAGCAGGTCACCCGGGACAGGGCCCTCGGGCTACACCTTC.

This chain uses TRBV21-1 with TRBJ2-7; whether TRBD2, the table's D call, matches the DNA was not checked. TRBV21-1 is marked as a pseudogene. The CDR3 totals 16 residues. The CDR3: CASSKVGGRGYSEQYV. The CDR3 nucleotides are TGTGCCAGCAGCAAAGTAGGAGGGAGGGGATACAGCGAGCAGTACGTC.

A word on this clone: One end of the junction does not line up with germline, which may come from a read error. CDR3 coding DNA: TGCGCCAGCAGTTTGGAGAGTACTGGAAACACCATATATTTT. Amino acid sequence: CASSLESTGNTIYF. The V gene is TRBV5-1, the J gene TRBJ1-3; D uncertain. Looked up from germline, CDR1 is SGHRS and CDR2 is YFSETQ. This CDR3 is 14 amino acids long. The variable domain in full, completed from reference TRBV5-1 and TRBJ1-3, reads KAGVTQTPRYLIKTRGQQVTLSCSPISGHRSVSWYQQTPGQGLQFLFEYFSETQRNKGNFPGRFSGRQFSNSRSEMNVSTLELGDSALYLCASSLESTGNTIYFGEGSWLTVV.

V gene TRBV19 combines with J gene TRBJ1-5; 7 bases are shared with TRBD1. CDR3 length: 15 amino acids. V dropped 7 bases and J dropped 5; count of bases not matched to a gene: 11. The germline V gene has CDR1 LNHDA and CDR2 SQIVND (reference sequence). The DNA for the CDR3 is TGTGCCAGTACCACTAGACAGGGAGGCGATCAGCCCCAGCATTTT. It specifies CASTTRQGGDQPQHF.

The J gene is TRBJ2-3, the V gene TRBV10-2; TRBD2 matches 8 bases. The V and J ends lost 5 bases and 2 bases, in that order; junction bases with no gene match: 9. The CDR3 runs 16 residues. Germline assignment: CDR1 WSHSY and CDR2 SAAADI. CDR3: CASSSFGLADTDTQYF. The CDR3 DNA follows: TGCGCCAGCAGTTCGTTTGGACTAGCAGACACAGATACGCAGTATTTT.